This T cell receptor (beta chain) emerged from a study of technical replicates of blood from several donors. There are 13 residues in the CDR3. V lost 10 bases, J lost 2 bases, and 14 bases lay in between. Germline loops: CDR1 MNHNS, CDR2 SASEGT. Sequencing was performed with immunoSEQ multiplex PCR; in TCRdb, only in-frame clones are kept and a portion is missing. This sample yields 85,000 to 100,000 clones, of which about 95% are seen a single time; 0.2% to 0.3% belongs to the top ten. This clone has only one observation. This chain uses TRBV6-1 with TRBJ1-2, with D maybe TRBD1 (6 bases). Material for sequencing was T cells isolated from PBMCs. The sequence derives from a human donor in good health. The CDR3 region is CATCPTGNYGYTF. The CDR3 coding sequence is TGTGCCACTTGCCCAACAGGGAACTATGGCTACACCTTC.